These 14 T cell receptor beta chains were sequenced from one sample in a study of blood T cell repertoires in COVID-19. Assay: immunoSEQ multiplex PCR; the TCRdb copy retains only in-frame clones and omits some. The sample yields 30,000 or so clones, 82% seen once. The sequenced sample was peripheral blood. The receptors here all came from a man aged 80 or over with active or convalescent COVID-19.

This sequence joins TRBV27 and TRBJ1-2; 7 nucleotides agree with TRBD1. The germline V gene has CDR1 MNHEY and CDR2 SMNVEV (reference sequence). The CDR3 spans 13 residues. Germline trimming cut 6 bases from V and 2 bases from J; bases unmatched to any gene: 3. The CDR3 here is CASRGQQNYGYTF. The DNA for the CDR3 is TGTGCCAGCAGGGGACAGCAGAACTATGGCTACACCTTC.

The CDR3: CASSLRDRDYGYTF. DNA for the CDR3: TGTGCCAGCAGCCTCCGGGACAGGGACTATGGCTACACCTTC. V gene TRBV6-6 combines with J gene TRBJ1-2, with TRBD1 identical over 9 bases. The germline V gene encodes CDR1 MNHNY and CDR2 SVGAGI (reference sequence). The CDR3 spans 14 residues. The V gene end was trimmed by 6 bases and the J gene end by 3 bases; junction bases not matched to a gene: 5.

This chain links TRBV4-2 with TRBJ2-1, with 14 bases that match TRBD2. With V trimmed by 5 bases and J by 0 bases, 6 bases remained unmatched. This CDR3 comprises 18 residues. Germline assignment: CDR1 LGHNA and CDR2 YNFKEQ. This CDR3 reads CASSVRLAGGSSYNEQFF. The CDR3 nucleotides read TGTGCCAGCAGCGTTCGACTAGCGGGAGGGAGCTCCTACAATGAGCAGTTCTTC.

This clone was detected once. The chain is built from TRBV28 and TRBJ1-6, with 10 bases matching TRBD1. The length of the CDR3 is 16 residues. Trimming took 5 bases from V and 7 from J; bases not matched to a gene: 8. Per the germline V gene, CDR1 is MDHEN and CDR2 is SYDVKM. CDR3 region: CASSPEGQGPNSPLHF. CDR3 nucleotides: TGTGCCAGCAGTCCAGAGGGACAGGGGCCGAATTCACCCCTCCACTTT.

V gene TRBV7-3 combines with J gene TRBJ1-3; no clear D. The germline V gene encodes CDR1 SGHTA and CDR2 FQGTGA. The CDR3 totals 15 residues. Trimming shortened V by 4 bases and J by 5 bases, and 15 bases separated the two germline ends. CDR3 in amino acids: CASSSLVFHRNTIYF. As DNA, the CDR3 is TGTGCCAGCAGCTCCCTCGTATTTCACAGAAACACCATATATTTT.

The chain employs TRBV28 and TRBJ2-5; D might be TRBD1 (8 bases). The CDR3 loop spans 16 amino acids. Trimming took off 8 bases at V and 5 bases at J, with 24 bases between the two ends. Per the germline V gene, CDR1 is MDHEN and CDR2 is SYDVKM. The CDR3 region has the DNA TGTGCCAGCCACAGGGGGGGAGTCTGGTCTTTGGAGACCCAGTACTTC. This encodes CASHRGGVWSLETQYF.

The genes are TRBV6-2 or TRBV6-3 and TRBJ2-1, with TRBD1 identical over 7 bases. The CDR3 is made up of 13 amino acids. The V and J ends lost 3 bases and 7 bases, in that order; junction bases with no gene match: 3. CDR1 MNHEY and CDR2 SVGEGT come from the germline V gene. The CDR3 DNA follows: TGTGCCAGCAGTTATAACAGGGGAAATGAGCAGTTCTTC. Protein sequence: CASSYNRGNEQFF.

The chain is built from TRBV12-5 and TRBJ1-2; D possibly corresponds to TRBD1 (5 bases). Germline V gene data show CDR1 as LGHNT and CDR2 as FRNRAP. The CDR3 has 15 amino acids. V shed 1 base and J shed 4 bases, with 13 bases lying between them. Written as DNA, the CDR3 is TGTGCTAGTGGTTTGGCGACAGCCGGTGGCTATGGCTACACCTTC. Translating it yields CASGLATAGGYGYTF. Filled out from reference TRBV12-5 and TRBJ1-2, the complete variable domain reads DARVTQTPRHKVTEMGQEVTMRCQPILGHNTVFWYRQTMMQGLELLAYFRNRAPLDDSGMPKDRFSAEMPDATLATLKIQPSEPRDSAVYFCASGLATAGGYGYTFGSGTRLTVV.

The chain joins TRBV4-3 to TRBJ2-2; 7 bases are a match to TRBD1. Per the germline V gene, CDR1 is LGHNA and CDR2 is YSLEER. This CDR3 is 14 amino acids long. V shed 4 bases, J shed 6 bases, and the junction held 5 bases outside the gene matches. The CDR3 bases are TGCGCCAGCAGCCCACGAAGGGGGCCCGGGGAGCTGTTTTTT. This gives the protein CASSPRRGPGELFF.

The chain uses TRBV9 and TRBJ2-1; weak D call: TRBD2 (6 bases). Between the trimmed V and J ends, which lost 4 bases and 6 bases, there was a span of 11 bases. The CDR3 consists of 13 residues. Germline V gene lookup returns CDR1 SGDLS and CDR2 YYNGEE. The CDR3 bases are TGTGCCAGCAGCCTTAGCGGACTCAATGAGCAGTTCTTC. This sequence encodes CASSLSGLNEQFF.

This rearrangement joins TRBV27 to TRBJ2-7; tentative D call: TRBD1 (6 bases). The CDR3 has 15 residues. Germline CDR1 MNHEY, CDR2 SMNVEV (reference sequence). With 3 bases removed from V and 0 bases from J, the gap between germline ends came to 12 bases. CDR3 coding DNA: TGTGCCAGCAGTTTGTCAGGGGCGAGCTCCTACGAGCAGTACTTC. It codes for CASSLSGASSYEQYF.

The table lists this clone with a few counts. The chain employs TRBV6-9 and TRBJ1-5, with D tentatively TRBD1 (5 bases). Between the trimmed V and J ends, which lost 10 bases and 1 base, there was a span of 23 bases. The germline CDR1 and CDR2 sequences are MNHGY and SVAAGI. This CDR3 has 17 amino acids. In DNA form, the CDR3 reads TGTGCCAACGAGGCCCCAGGGATTGGCTTGAGCAATCAGCCCCAGCATTTT. Its protein is CANEAPGIGLSNQPQHF.

This clone appeared once. The CDR3 reads CASSPGLEEKLFF. CDR3 nucleotides: TGTGCCAGCAGCCCGGGTTTAGAAGAAAAACTGTTTTTT. This chain uses TRBV12-3 or TRBV12-4 with TRBJ1-4; D uncertain. CDR3 size: 13 residues. The ends were cut back, 6 bases at V and 8 bases at J, with 13 bases in the middle.

The chain is built from TRBV7-9 and TRBJ2-1, with D unresolved. V was cut by 7 bases and J by 7 bases, with 14 bases left in between. The CDR3 totals 13 residues. Germline CDR1 SEHNR, CDR2 FQNEAQ (reference sequence). CDR3 region: CASNRLGRNEQFF. CDR3 bases: TGTGCCAGCAACCGTCTTGGTCGGAATGAGCAGTTCTTC. Full variable domain (remainder filled in from reference TRBV7-9 and TRBJ2-1): DTGVSQNPRHKITKRGQNVTFRCDPISEHNRLYWYRQTLGQGPEFLTYFQNEAQLEKSRLLSDRFSAERPKGSFSTLEIQRTEQGDSAMYLCASNRLGRNEQFFGPGTRLTVL.